This TCR beta chain was captured by sequencing in a study of T cell repertoires in cytomegalovirus infection. The study, taken as a whole, reports: Cumulative public TCR beta family frequency identified CMV carriers with the relevant HLA.

As regards this clonotype: The antigen is not known.

In TCRdb, the reads were re-called with MiXCR into one record per CDR3 protein. The profile shows 700,000 to 900,000 distinct CDR3 sequences, approximately 32% of them singletons. This CDR3 contains 12 residues. CDR1 SQVTM and CDR2 ANQGSEA come from the germline V gene. The V gene lost 7 bases and the J gene lost 2 bases, with 11 bases spanning the gap. The chain links TRBV29-1 to TRBJ1-1; the D is unclear. The material sequenced was cultured CD8+ T cells from PBMCs, taken from culture after CMV antigen stimulation. The sequence was collected from a human donor in good health (CMV status not recorded). Some clones in this sample may be carry-over from other donors' samples. CDR3 loop: CSASGSNTEAFF. The CDR3 DNA reads TGCAGCGCATCGGGGTCCAACACTGAAGCTTTCTTT. Using reference TRBV29-1 and TRBJ1-1 for the parts outside the CDR3, the full variable domain is SAVISQKPSRDICQRGTSLTIQCQVDSQVTMMFWYRQQPGQSLTLIATANQGSEATYESGFVIDKFPISRPNLTFSTLTVSNMSPEDSSIYLCSASGSNTEAFFGQGTRLTVV.